One and the same sample provided the 12 T cell receptor beta chains below, sequenced in a study of blood T cell repertoires in COVID-19. This table comes from immunoSEQ multiplex PCR, and its TCRdb copy is limited to in-frame clones, with some not included. The data contain hundreds of thousands of clones, about 90% of them singletons. The specimen sequenced was peripheral blood. These receptors were obtained from a man older than 75 with acute or convalescent COVID-19.

This clone came up once. This chain connects TRBV28 to TRBJ2-7, with 8 nucleotides matching TRBD2. Germline CDR1 MDHEN, CDR2 SYDVKM. The CDR3 consists of 14 residues. The J segment lost 0 bases and the V segment lost 2 bases, leaving 0 bases of the junction unmatched. The DNA for the CDR3 is TGTGCCAGCAGTTTAGCGGGAGGCTCCTACGAGCAGTACTTC. Translating gives CASSLAGGSYEQYF.

This rearrangement joins TRBV7-9 to TRBJ2-5, with D unclear. CDR3 size: 15 residues. Germline lookup yields CDR1 SEHNR and CDR2 FQNEAQ (reference sequence). Trimming stripped 2 bases from V and 4 bases from J, with 14 bases between. CDR3 nucleotides: TGTGCCAGCAGCTTACTTGGTGAGGTGACAGAGACCCAGTACTTC. Amino acids: CASSLLGEVTETQYF.

The CDR3 loop reads CASSRGTGWDTGELFF. CDR3 sequence (DNA): TGTGCCAGCAGCAGAGGGACAGGGTGGGACACCGGGGAGCTGTTTTTT. V and J are TRBV5-5 and TRBJ2-2, with 9 bases that match TRBD1. Losses at the gene ends were 4 bases for V and 3 bases for J; bases not matched to a gene: 7. The length of the CDR3 is 16 residues. Germline V gene data show CDR1 as SGHKS and CDR2 as YYEKEE (reference sequence).

This clone showed up just a few times. V and J are TRBV7-9 and TRBJ1-4; tentative D call: TRBD1 (5 bases). The CDR3 runs 16 residues. Trimming removed 5 bases from V and 4 bases from J, with 17 bases in between. Germline-derived CDR1 and CDR2 are SEHNR and FQNEAQ (reference sequence). CDR3 coding DNA: TGTGCCAGCAGCCCCAAAACAGGCAGTCTTAATGAAAAACTGTTTTTT. Its translation is CASSPKTGSLNEKLFF.

This sequence joins TRBV7-2 and TRBJ2-7, with 11 bases that match TRBD1. CDR3 length equals 14 residues. Germline lookup yields CDR1 SGHTA and CDR2 FQGNSA. The V gene end was trimmed by 6 bases and the J gene end by 8 bases; junction bases not matched to a gene: 9. CDR3 in amino acids: CASSDRDRGSKQYF. The CDR3 bases are TGTGCCAGCAGTGACCGGGACAGGGGGTCAAAGCAGTACTTC. Variable domain in full (rest from reference TRBV7-2 and TRBJ2-7): GAGVSQSPSNKVTEKGKDVELRCDPISGHTALYWYRQSLGQGLEFLIYFQGNSAPDKSGLPSDRFSAERTGGSVSTLTIQRTQQEDSAVYLCASSDRDRGSKQYFGPGTRLTVT.

This sequence joins TRBV5-1 and TRBJ2-7; 12 bases agree with TRBD2. Germline assignment: CDR1 SGHRS and CDR2 YFSETQ. After removal of 2 bases from V and 2 bases from J, the junction contained 14 bases not matched to a gene. This CDR3 has 19 residues. The CDR3 is CASSLTTSGSFRAAYEQYF. The DNA for the CDR3 is TGCGCCAGCAGCTTAACGACTAGCGGGAGTTTTCGGGCCGCCTACGAGCAGTACTTC.

The genes are TRBV4-2 and TRBJ2-1; the match to TRBD2 covers 9 bases. The CDR3 extends over 15 amino acids. V lost 2 bases and J lost 4; bases outside the gene matches: 3. CDR1 and CDR2 from the germline V gene are LGHNA and YNFKEQ. CDR3 protein: CASSQSLAGYNEQFF. The CDR3 DNA reads as TGTGCCAGCAGCCAAAGTCTAGCGGGGTACAATGAGCAGTTCTTC.

This rearrangement joins TRBV9 to TRBJ2-7; D gene uncertain. This CDR3 contains 14 residues. Per germline, CDR1 SGDLS and CDR2 YYNGEE. Trimming removed 0 bases from V and 0 bases from J, with 7 bases in between. The CDR3 protein is CASSVDGFSYEQYF. CDR3 DNA sequence: TGTGCCAGCAGCGTAGACGGGTTCTCCTACGAGCAGTACTTC.

This chain joins TRBV12-3 or TRBV12-4 and TRBJ2-2; possible D gene TRBD2, 5 bases. Trimming stripped 5 bases from V and 7 bases from J, with 8 bases between. The CDR3 contains 12 residues. The CDR3 DNA reads TGTGCCAGCAGTCGGAGGAACGGGGAGCTGTTTTTT. Translating gives CASSRRNGELFF.

This clone was found once. The chain has TRBV7-9 and TRBJ2-1; 13 bases line up with TRBD2. CDR3 length: 15 amino acids. Per the germline V gene, CDR1 is SEHNR and CDR2 is FQNEAQ (reference sequence). The J segment lost 10 bases and the V segment lost 1 base, leaving 4 bases of the junction unmatched. The DNA for the CDR3 is TGTGCCAGCAGCTTAGGACTAGCGGGGGGCGAGGAGCAGTTCTTC. Translation: CASSLGLAGGEEQFF.

The chain couples TRBV7-9 to TRBJ2-7, with TRBD2 matching over 10 bases. Trimming cost V 5 bases and J 5 bases; bases outside gene matches: 18. This CDR3 has 18 residues. Looked up from germline, CDR1 is SEHNR and CDR2 is FQNEAQ (reference sequence). The CDR3 DNA reads as TGTGCCAGCAGCCCTAGCGGGGGCGATTTACTCCGTTCTAACGAGCAGTACTTC. Amino acids: CASSPSGGDLLRSNEQYF.

The rearrangement joins TRBV11-2 to TRBJ1-6, with 7 bases matching TRBD1. Germline loops: CDR1 SGHAT, CDR2 FQNNGV. J lost 9 bases, V lost 5 bases, and 10 bases had no gene match. This CDR3 contains 15 residues. In DNA form, the CDR3 reads TGTGCCAGCAGCACCCAGACAGGGACTGGTTCACCCCTCCACTTT. Its translation is CASSTQTGTGSPLHF.